This is a list of T cell receptor beta chains from one sample in a study of OX40 agonist ivuxolimab in advanced cancers. TCRdb keeps only in-frame clones here, not all; method: immunoSEQ multiplex PCR. The data show under 100,000 clones, roughly 80% seen once. Sequencing was performed on CD4+ or CD8+ T cells sorted from blood, taken in a trial of the OX40 agonist ivuxolimab. These receptors came from an adult with an advanced solid tumor such as melanoma, head and neck, liver or kidney cancer. The CDR3 runs from the conserved cysteine through the conserved F or W. The D gene is left open where the match is weak. Rows may omit the clone size; those that give it use once, few, many or a size class.

D	size	V	J	DNA	CDR3
-	-	TRBV6-5	TRBJ1-6	TGTGCCAGCAGTGACAGCTCCTATAATTCACCCCTCCACTTT	CASSDSSYNSPLHF
TRBD1	-	TRBV18	TRBJ2-3	TGTGCCAGCTCACCAGGGACAGGGATCACAGATACGCAGTATTTT	CASSPGTGITDTQYF
-	-	TRBV7-3	TRBJ2-3	TGTGCCAGCAGCGCCCGGGGGCGGGAGTACACAGATACGCAGTATTTT	CASSARGREYTDTQYF
TRBD1	-	TRBV5-4	TRBJ2-7	TGTGCCAGCAGCAGGGACAGGGGTATGTACGAGCAGTACTTC	CASSRDRGMYEQYF
TRBD1	-	TRBV27	TRBJ1-6	TGTGCCAGCAGGCGGGACAGGGACGCCTATAATTCACCCCTCCACTTT	CASRRDRDAYNSPLHF
-	few	TRBV5-6	TRBJ1-1	TGTGCCAGCAGCTTCGGGGGTCCCACTGAAGCTTTCTTT	CASSFGGPTEAFF
-	-	TRBV7-9	TRBJ2-7	TGTGCCAGCAGCGACCAGGGGTCCCCCTCCTACGAGCAGTACTTC	CASSDQGSPSYEQYF
TRBD1	-	TRBV28	TRBJ1-3	TGTGCCAGCAGTTTAGTTGGCAGGGGGCTTTATTTT	CASSLVGRGLYF
-	-	TRBV9	TRBJ2-3	TGTGCCAGCAGCCCAAAAGGGACAACTAGCACAGATACGCAGTATTTT	CASSPKGTTSTDTQYF
-	-	TRBV7-2	TRBJ2-1	TGTGCCAGCAGCTCTCACAATGAGCAGTTCTTC	CASSSHNEQFF
-	-	TRBV7-3	TRBJ2-3	TGTGCCAGCAGCTCGCCCCCCGGCGCAGATACGCAGTATTTT	CASSSPPGADTQYF
-	-	TRBV7-3	TRBJ2-7	TGTGCCAGCAGCCCTCACCAGGGGCCATCCTACGAGCAGTACTTC	CASSPHQGPSYEQYF
-	-	TRBV18	TRBJ1-2	TGTGCCAGCTCACCACAGGATTCCCCCATGGGCGGCTACACCTTC	CASSPQDSPMGGYTF
-	-	TRBV7-9	TRBJ2-2	TGTGCCAGCAGCTTATCTTTCACCGGGGAGCTGTTTTTT	CASSLSFTGELFF